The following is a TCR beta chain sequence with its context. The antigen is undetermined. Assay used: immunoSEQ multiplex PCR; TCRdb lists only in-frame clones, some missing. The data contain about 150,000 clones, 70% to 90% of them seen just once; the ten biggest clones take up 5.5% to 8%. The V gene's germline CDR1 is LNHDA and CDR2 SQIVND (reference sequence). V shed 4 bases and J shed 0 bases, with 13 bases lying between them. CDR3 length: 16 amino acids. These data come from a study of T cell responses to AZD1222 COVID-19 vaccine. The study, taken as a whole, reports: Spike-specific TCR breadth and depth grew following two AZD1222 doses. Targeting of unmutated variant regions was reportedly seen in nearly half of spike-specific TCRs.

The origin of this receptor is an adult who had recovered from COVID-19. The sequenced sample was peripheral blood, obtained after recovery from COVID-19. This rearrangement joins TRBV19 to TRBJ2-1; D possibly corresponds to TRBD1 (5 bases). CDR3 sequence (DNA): TGTGCCAGTAGTACTGCGGCAGGGCGCTCCTACAATGAGCAGTTCTTC. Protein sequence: CASSTAAGRSYNEQFF.